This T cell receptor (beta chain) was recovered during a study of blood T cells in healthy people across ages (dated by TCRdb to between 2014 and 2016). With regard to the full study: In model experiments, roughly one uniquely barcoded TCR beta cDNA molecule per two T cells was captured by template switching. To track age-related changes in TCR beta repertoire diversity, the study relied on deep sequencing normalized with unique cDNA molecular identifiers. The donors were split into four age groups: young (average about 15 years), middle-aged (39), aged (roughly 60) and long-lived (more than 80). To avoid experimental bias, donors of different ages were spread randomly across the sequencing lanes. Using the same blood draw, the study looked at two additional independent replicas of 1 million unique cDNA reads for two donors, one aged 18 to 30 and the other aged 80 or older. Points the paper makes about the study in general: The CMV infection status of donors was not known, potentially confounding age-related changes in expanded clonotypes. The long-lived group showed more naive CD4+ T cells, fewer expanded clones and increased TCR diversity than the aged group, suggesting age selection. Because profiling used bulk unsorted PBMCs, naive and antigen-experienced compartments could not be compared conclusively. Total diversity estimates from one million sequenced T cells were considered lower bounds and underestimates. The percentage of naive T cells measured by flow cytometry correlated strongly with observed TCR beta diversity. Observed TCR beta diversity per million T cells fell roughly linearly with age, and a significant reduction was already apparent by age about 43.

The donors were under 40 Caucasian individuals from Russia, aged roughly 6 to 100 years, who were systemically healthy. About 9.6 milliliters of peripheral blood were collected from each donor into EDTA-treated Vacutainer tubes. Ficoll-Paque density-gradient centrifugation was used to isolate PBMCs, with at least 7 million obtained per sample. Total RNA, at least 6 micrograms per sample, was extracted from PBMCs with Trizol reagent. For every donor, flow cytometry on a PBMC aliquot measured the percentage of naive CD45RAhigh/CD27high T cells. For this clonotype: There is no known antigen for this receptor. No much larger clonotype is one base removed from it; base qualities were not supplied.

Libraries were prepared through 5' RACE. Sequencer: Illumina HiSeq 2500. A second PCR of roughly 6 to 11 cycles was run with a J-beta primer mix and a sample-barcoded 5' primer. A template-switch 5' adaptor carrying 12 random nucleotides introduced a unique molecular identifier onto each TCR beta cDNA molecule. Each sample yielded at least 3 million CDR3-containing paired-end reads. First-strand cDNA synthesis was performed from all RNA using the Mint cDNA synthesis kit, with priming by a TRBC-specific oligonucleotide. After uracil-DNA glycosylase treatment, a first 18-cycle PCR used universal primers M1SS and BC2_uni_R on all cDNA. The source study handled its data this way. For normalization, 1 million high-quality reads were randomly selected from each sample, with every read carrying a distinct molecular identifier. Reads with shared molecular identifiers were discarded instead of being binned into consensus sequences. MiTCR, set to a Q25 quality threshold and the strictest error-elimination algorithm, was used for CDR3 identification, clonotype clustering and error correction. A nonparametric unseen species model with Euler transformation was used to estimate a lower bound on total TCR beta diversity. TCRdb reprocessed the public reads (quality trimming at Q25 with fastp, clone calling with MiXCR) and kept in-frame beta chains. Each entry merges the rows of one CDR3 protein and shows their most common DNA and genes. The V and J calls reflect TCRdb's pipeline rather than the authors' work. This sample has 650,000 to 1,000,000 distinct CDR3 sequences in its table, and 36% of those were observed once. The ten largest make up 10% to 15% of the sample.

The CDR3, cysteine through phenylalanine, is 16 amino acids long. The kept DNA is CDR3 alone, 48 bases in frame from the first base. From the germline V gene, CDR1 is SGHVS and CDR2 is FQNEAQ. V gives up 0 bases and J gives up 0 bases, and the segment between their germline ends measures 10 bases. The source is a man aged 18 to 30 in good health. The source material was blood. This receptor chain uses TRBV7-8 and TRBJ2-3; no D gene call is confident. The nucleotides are TGTGCCAGCAGCTTAGCCATTCGACCCAGCACAGATACGCAGTATTTT. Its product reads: CASSLAIRPSTDTQYF.